Below, 23 T cell receptor beta chains from the same sample are listed, as sequenced in a study of cytomegalovirus exposure and HLA in healthy donors. PCR involved 60 Vbeta and 13 Jbeta primers. Data came from immunoSEQ multiplex PCR; TCRdb stores just in-frame clones and leaves some out. The sample lists 110,000 or so clones, around 77% occurring once. The sample taken for sequencing was PBMCs. These receptors all stem from a woman in her 30s in good health and CMV-seropositive.

The rearrangement joins TRBV2 to TRBJ1-3; 8 nucleotides match TRBD1. Unmatched junction bases numbered 6, after V lost 3 bases and J lost 2 bases. The germline V gene encodes CDR1 SNHLY and CDR2 FYNNEI. This CDR3 contains 16 residues. The CDR3 nucleotides are TGTGCCAGCAGTGAGGACAGGGCGTCAACTGGAAACACCATATATTTT. Encoded protein: CASSEDRASTGNTIYF.

The CDR3 DNA is TGTGCCAGTACCGTTTGGGGGAGGGGATCCAATGAGCAGTTCTTC. Its protein is CASTVWGRGSNEQFF. The rearrangement links TRBV19 to TRBJ2-1; TRBD2 aligns across 7 bases. This CDR3 has 15 residues. V lost 7 bases to trimming and J lost 6 bases; unmatched junction nucleotides: 12. Germline assignment: CDR1 LNHDA and CDR2 SQIVND (reference sequence).

The sample holds a few counts of this clone. The chain has TRBV1 and TRBJ2-7; whether TRBD2, the table's D call, matches the DNA was not checked. TRBV1 is marked as a pseudogene. The CDR3 is 16 residues long. CDR3 protein: CTSGPAGLAGGGEQYF. Written as DNA, the CDR3 is TGCACCAGCGGCCCCGCGGGACTAGCGGGAGGTGGAGAGCAGTACTTC.

This clone was recorded once. The chain combines TRBV6-5 with TRBJ2-7; TRBD1 is a possible D gene (6 bases). There are 12 residues in the CDR3. Germline V lookup: CDR1 MNHEY, CDR2 SVGAGI. V was trimmed by 5 bases and J by 6 bases, leaving 11 bases between them. CDR3 sequence (DNA): TGTGCCAGCAGTAAGTTACAGGGCGAGCAGTACTTC. Translated: CASSKLQGEQYF.

This chain links TRBV7-2 with TRBJ2-3; no definite D call. The CDR3 is made up of 15 amino acids. CDR1 and CDR2 (germline): SGHTA, FQGNSA. Trimming shortened V by 5 bases and J by 2 bases, and 14 bases separated the two germline ends. CDR3 in DNA: TGTGCCAGCAGCCCCTACTTGCGGAACACAGATACGCAGTATTTT. Its protein is CASSPYLRNTDTQYF. Full variable domain (rest looked up from reference TRBV7-2 and TRBJ2-3): GAGVSQSPSNKVTEKGKDVELRCDPISGHTALYWYRQSLGQGLEFLIYFQGNSAPDKSGLPSDRFSAERTGGSVSTLTIQRTQQEDSAVYLCASSPYLRNTDTQYFGPGTRLTVL.

This clone showed up just a few times. CDR3 nucleotide sequence: TGTGCCATCAGTCCCGGGACAGCTTACTATGGCTACACCTTC. Translating gives CAISPGTAYYGYTF. The rearrangement joins TRBV10-3 to TRBJ1-2, with 7 bases matching TRBD1. J lost 3 bases, V lost 5 bases, and 6 bases had no gene match. CDR1 is ENHRY, CDR2 SYGVKD, per germline. This CDR3 is built from 14 residues.

The chain couples TRBV18 to TRBJ1-5, with D possibly matching TRBD1 (5 bases). The V and J ends lost 2 bases and 2 bases respectively, with 19 bases between them. Germline CDR1 KGHSH, CDR2 LQKENI. The CDR3 sequence is 18 residues long. CDR3 loop: CASSPTAAGEGGNQPQHF. The CDR3 DNA follows: TGTGCCAGCTCACCAACCGCGGCAGGAGAAGGGGGCAATCAGCCCCAGCATTTT.

The V call is TRBV11-3, the J call TRBJ2-7; tentative D call: TRBD1 (5 bases). Trimming took off 0 bases at V and 4 bases at J, with 13 bases between the two ends. This CDR3 has 15 amino acids. Germline CDR1 is SGHNT and CDR2 is YENEEA. The CDR3 is CASSLDDSNMYEQYF. For the CDR3, the DNA is TGTGCCAGCAGCTTAGATGACAGTAATATGTACGAGCAGTACTTC.

This clone came up a few times. The rearrangement uses TRBV9 and TRBJ2-1; 11 bases map to TRBD1. Trimming cost V 4 bases and J 2 bases; bases outside gene matches: 2. There are 15 residues in the CDR3. From germline, CDR1 is SGDLS and CDR2 YYNGEE. This CDR3 reads CASSPGQGAYNEQFF. CDR3 DNA sequence: TGTGCCAGCAGCCCGGGACAGGGGGCCTACAATGAGCAGTTCTTC.

The chain carries TRBV11-2 and TRBJ2-1, with a tentative D call TRBD2 (5 bases). V shed 5 bases and J shed 4 bases, with 12 bases lying between them. Germline-derived CDR1 and CDR2 are SGHAT and FQNNGV. This CDR3 comprises 14 residues. CDR3 region: CASSRTGIYNEQFF. In DNA, the CDR3 is TGTGCCAGCAGCCGAACCGGGATTTACAATGAGCAGTTCTTC.

The rearrangement joins TRBV6-1 to TRBJ2-3, with a possible D match to TRBD2 (6 bases). The CDR3 totals 14 residues. The germline V gene encodes CDR1 MNHNS and CDR2 SASEGT. Trimming stripped 4 bases from V and 3 bases from J, with 11 bases between. Written as DNA, the CDR3 is TGTGCCAGCAGTGGGCTCGGGGGAACAGATACGCAGTATTTT. Translated, it gives CASSGLGGTDTQYF.

V is TRBV4-2 and J is TRBJ2-3; 14 bases are shared with TRBD2. This CDR3 comprises 16 residues. The germline V gene encodes CDR1 LGHNA and CDR2 YNFKEQ. The J segment lost 4 bases and the V segment lost 4 bases, leaving 4 bases of the junction unmatched. CDR3 nucleotide sequence: TGTGCCAGCAGCCCGACTAGCGGGAGGGCCGCAGATACGCAGTATTTT. It translates to CASSPTSGRAADTQYF.

This chain joins TRBV19 and TRBJ1-5, with 8 bases identical to TRBD1. The trim removed 4 bases at V and 6 bases at J, leaving 11 bases unmatched. The CDR3 totals 16 residues. The germline V gene has CDR1 LNHDA and CDR2 SQIVND (reference sequence). The CDR3: CASSTRTGQFGQPQHF. The CDR3 nucleotides are TGTGCCAGTAGTACCAGGACAGGGCAGTTTGGTCAGCCCCAGCATTTT.

The chain is built from TRBV30 and TRBJ2-7; D remains unclear. In germline, CDR1 is GTSNPN, CDR2 SVGIG (reference sequence). The CDR3 covers 12 residues. Trimming cost V 8 bases and J 7 bases, with 18 bases left between them. CDR3 protein: CAGRRLSSEQYF. The CDR3 DNA reads TGTGCCGGCAGGCGTCTAAGTTCGGAGCAGTACTTC.

The chain has TRBV20-1 and TRBJ1-2; 7 positions agree with TRBD1. Germline lookup yields CDR1 DFQATT and CDR2 SNEGSKA (reference sequence). V lost 6 bases and J lost 14; bases outside the gene matches: 3. The CDR3 runs to 8 residues. Here the CDR3 DNA reads TGCAGTGCACAACAGGGGACCTTC. This sequence encodes CSAQQGTF.

This chain joins TRBV25-1 and TRBJ2-7; D remains unclear. The germline V gene has CDR1 MGHDK and CDR2 SYGVNS. Trimming stripped 8 bases from V and 6 bases from J, with 17 bases between. The CDR3 sequence is 13 residues long. CDR3 sequence: CASGLSSGGEQYF. CDR3 nucleotide sequence: TGTGCCAGCGGTTTGTCTTCCGGCGGCGAGCAGTACTTC.

The V gene is TRBV29-1, the J gene TRBJ2-7, with D hard to call. This CDR3 has 12 amino acids. From germline, CDR1 is SQVTM and CDR2 ANQGSEA. V was trimmed by 6 bases and J by 5 bases, leaving 14 bases between them. The chain's CDR3 is CSVSVQFDEQYF. DNA of the CDR3: TGCAGCGTGTCGGTCCAATTCGACGAGCAGTACTTC.

The chain joins TRBV21-1 to TRBJ1-1. TRBV21-1 is described as a pseudogene. The CDR3 loop spans 15 amino acids. In nucleotides, the CDR3 is TGTGCCAGCAGCAAAGTGGAGGGTAGTAACACTGAAGCTTTCTTT. Translating it yields CASSKVEGSNTEAFF.

This chain uses TRBV19 with TRBJ2-5; 10 positions match TRBD2. CDR3 length: 15 residues. Germline V gives CDR1 LNHDA, CDR2 SQIVND (reference sequence). Trimming removed 3 bases from V and 5 bases from J; junction bases left unmatched: 6. DNA for the CDR3: TGTGCCAGTAGTATTCCAGCGGGGGGGAGGGAGACCCAGTACTTC. It specifies CASSIPAGGRETQYF.

This chain joins TRBV18 and TRBJ2-2; 9 nucleotides line up with TRBD1. CDR3 length: 17 residues. CDR1 and CDR2 (germline): KGHSH, LQKENI. The ends lost 1 base at V and 7 bases at J; junction bases unmatched: 10. CDR3 residues: CASSPLRTGEGIGELFF. The CDR3, as DNA: TGTGCCAGCTCACCACTTCGGACAGGGGAGGGGATCGGGGAGCTGTTTTTT.

The V call is TRBV19, the J call TRBJ2-6, with 8 bases lining up with TRBD2. The germline gives CDR1 LNHDA, CDR2 SQIVND (reference sequence). The junction had 5 bases not matched to a gene; V was cut back by 3 bases and J by 1 base. The CDR3 is 17 residues long. In DNA form, the CDR3 reads TGTGCCAGTAGTATTTCGGGGGGGCGGTCTGGGGCCAACGTCCTGACTTTC. Residues: CASSISGGRSGANVLTF.

The J gene is TRBJ2-7, the V gene TRBV14; 7 nucleotides agree with TRBD1. This CDR3 contains 15 residues. CDR1 and CDR2 from the germline V gene are SGHDN and FVKESK. J gave up 2 bases and V 4 bases, and 8 bases lay outside the gene matches. Here the CDR3 DNA reads TGTGCCAGCAGCCTCCGGGACAGCCGGGCCTACGAGCAGTACTTC. It codes for CASSLRDSRAYEQYF.

V is TRBV5-1 and J is TRBJ1-3; D is uncertain. The CDR3 is made up of 18 amino acids. The V and J ends lost 0 bases and 0 bases respectively, with 16 bases between them. Germline V gives CDR1 SGHRS, CDR2 YFSETQ. CDR3 nucleotides: TGCGCCAGCAGCTTGGTGCCGGGTGGAGGCCCCTCTGGAAACACCATATATTTT. Protein product: CASSLVPGGGPSGNTIYF.